This TCR beta chain was captured in a study of control samples from healthy donors and cancer patients (dated by TCRdb to 2020 to 2022). As for this clone: What antigen it recognizes has not been identified. Per-nucleotide qualities are absent, and no much larger clonotype sits a single base away.

CDR1 MDHEN and CDR2 SYDVKM are derived from the germline V gene. The CDR3 has 14 amino acids, counting the end cysteine and phenylalanine. The retained sequence is limited to the CDR3, 42 bases, with the frame set at the first base. V sheds 2 bases and J sheds 0 bases, leaving 5 bases between their ends. Preparation of the library involved the immunoSEQ multiplex PCR assay. TCRdb took over this immuneACCESS table, retaining in-frame rearrangements with V and J assigned. Such tables are incomplete; in checked studies, under half of the missing clones stem from an unresolved V gene, and the remainder is unexplained. The sample contains around 140,000 clones, around 92% of them found a single time. The top ten clonotypes cover 6.5% to 9.5% of the sample.

This TCR derives from a man in his fifties or sixties with head and neck cancer. Source material: PBMCs. This sequence uses TRBV28 and TRBJ2-4; 5 matching bases give a weak D call of TRBD1. The CDR3 is CASSLDRAKNIQYF. The sequence in DNA is TGTGCCAGCAGTTTAGACAGAGCCAAAAACATTCAGTACTTC.